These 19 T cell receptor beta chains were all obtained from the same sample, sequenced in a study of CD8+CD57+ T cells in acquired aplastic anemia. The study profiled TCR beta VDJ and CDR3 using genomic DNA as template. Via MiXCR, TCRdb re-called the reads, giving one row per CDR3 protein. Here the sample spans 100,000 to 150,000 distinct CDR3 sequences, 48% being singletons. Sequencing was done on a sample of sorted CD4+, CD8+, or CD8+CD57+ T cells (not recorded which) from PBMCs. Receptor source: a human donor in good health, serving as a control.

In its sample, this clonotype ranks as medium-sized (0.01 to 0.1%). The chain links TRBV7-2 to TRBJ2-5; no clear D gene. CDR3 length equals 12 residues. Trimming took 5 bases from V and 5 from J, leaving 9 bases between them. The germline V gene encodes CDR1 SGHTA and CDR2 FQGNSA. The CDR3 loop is CASSDRRETQYF. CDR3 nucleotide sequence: TGTGCCAGCAGCGATCGACGGGAGACCCAGTACTTC.

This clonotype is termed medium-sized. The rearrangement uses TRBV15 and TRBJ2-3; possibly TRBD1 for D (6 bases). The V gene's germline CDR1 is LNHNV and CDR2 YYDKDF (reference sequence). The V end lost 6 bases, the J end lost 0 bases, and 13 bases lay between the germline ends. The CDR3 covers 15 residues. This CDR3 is CATRTGSFSTDTQYF. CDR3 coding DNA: TGTGCCACCAGAACAGGGTCCTTTAGCACAGATACGCAGTATTTT. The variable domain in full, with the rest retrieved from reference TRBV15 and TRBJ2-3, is DAMVIQNPRYQVTQFGKPVTLSCSQTLNHNVMYWYQQKSSQAPKLLFHYYDKDFNNEADTPDNFQSRRPNTSFCFLDIRSPGLGDTAMYLCATRTGSFSTDTQYFGPGTRLTVL.

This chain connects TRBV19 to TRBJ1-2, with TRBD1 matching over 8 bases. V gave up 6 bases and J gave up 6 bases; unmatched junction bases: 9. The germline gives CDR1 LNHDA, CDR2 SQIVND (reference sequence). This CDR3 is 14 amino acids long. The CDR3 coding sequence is TGTGCCAGTAGGTCGACAGGGGTTGGGGATGGCTACACCTTC. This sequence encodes CASRSTGVGDGYTF.

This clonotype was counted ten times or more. The CDR3 spells CASSLNPSQGAIQYF. CDR3 nucleotides: TGTGCCAGCAGCTTAAACCCCTCGCAAGGGGCCATTCAGTACTTC. This chain joins TRBV7-3 and TRBJ2-4; tentatively, D is TRBD1 (5 bases). V dropped 1 base and J dropped 9 bases, with 16 bases sitting between them. CDR1 and CDR2 from the germline V gene are SGHTA and FQGTGA. This CDR3 contains 15 residues.

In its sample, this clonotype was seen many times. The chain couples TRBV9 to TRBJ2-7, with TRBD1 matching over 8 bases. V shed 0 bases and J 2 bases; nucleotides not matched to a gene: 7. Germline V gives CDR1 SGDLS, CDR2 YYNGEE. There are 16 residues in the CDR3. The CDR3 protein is CASSVAGTGATYEQYF. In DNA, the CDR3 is TGTGCCAGCAGCGTAGCCGGGACAGGCGCAACCTACGAGCAGTACTTC.

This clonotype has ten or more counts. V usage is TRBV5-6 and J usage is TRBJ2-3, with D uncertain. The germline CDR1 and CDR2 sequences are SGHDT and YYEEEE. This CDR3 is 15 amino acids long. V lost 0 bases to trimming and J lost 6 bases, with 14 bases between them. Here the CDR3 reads CASSLAVVLGDTQYF. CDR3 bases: TGTGCCAGCAGCTTGGCTGTGGTACTGGGCGATACGCAGTATTTT.

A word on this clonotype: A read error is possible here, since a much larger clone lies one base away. The CDR3 sequence is CATPDRTPLTSYGYTF. The CDR3 region has the DNA TGTGCCACTCCGGACAGAACCCCTCTAACTAGCTATGGCTACACCTTC. The chain combines TRBV27 with TRBJ1-2; TRBD1 is a possible D gene (6 bases). The CDR3 runs to 16 residues. With 10 bases removed from V and 4 bases from J, the gap between germline ends came to 25 bases. Germline V lookup: CDR1 MNHEY, CDR2 SMNVEV (reference sequence).

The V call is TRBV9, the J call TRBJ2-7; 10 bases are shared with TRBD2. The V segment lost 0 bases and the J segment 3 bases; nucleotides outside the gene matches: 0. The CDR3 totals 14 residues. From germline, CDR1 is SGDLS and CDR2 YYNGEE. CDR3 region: CASSVASGSYEQYF. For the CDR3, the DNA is TGTGCCAGCAGCGTAGCTAGCGGGAGCTACGAGCAGTACTTC.

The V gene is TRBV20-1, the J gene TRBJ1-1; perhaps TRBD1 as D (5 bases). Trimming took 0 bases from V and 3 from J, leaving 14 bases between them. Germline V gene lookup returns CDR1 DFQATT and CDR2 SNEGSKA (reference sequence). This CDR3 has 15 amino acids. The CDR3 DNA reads TGCAGTGCTAGAGATCCCAGTGTAGGGGACACTGAAGCTTTCTTT. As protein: CSARDPSVGDTEAFF.

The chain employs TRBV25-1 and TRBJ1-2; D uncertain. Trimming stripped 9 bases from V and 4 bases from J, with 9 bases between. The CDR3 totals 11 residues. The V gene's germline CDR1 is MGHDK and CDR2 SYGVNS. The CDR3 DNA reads TGTGCCAGTGCGACGGGCTATGGCTACACCTTC. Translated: CASATGYGYTF.

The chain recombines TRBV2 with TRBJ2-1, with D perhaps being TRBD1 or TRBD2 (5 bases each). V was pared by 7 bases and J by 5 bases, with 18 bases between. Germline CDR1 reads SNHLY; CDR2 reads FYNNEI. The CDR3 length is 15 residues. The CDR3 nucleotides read TGTGCCAGCACCCGGGACGCCGTTTCTGACAATGAGCAGTTCTTC. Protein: CASTRDAVSDNEQFF. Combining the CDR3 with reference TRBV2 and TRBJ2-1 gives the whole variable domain EPEVTQTPSHQVTQMGQEVILRCVPISNHLYFYWYRQILGQKVEFLVSFYNNEISEKSEIFDDQFSVERPDGSNFTLKIRSTKLEDSAMYFCASTRDAVSDNEQFFGPGTRLTVL.

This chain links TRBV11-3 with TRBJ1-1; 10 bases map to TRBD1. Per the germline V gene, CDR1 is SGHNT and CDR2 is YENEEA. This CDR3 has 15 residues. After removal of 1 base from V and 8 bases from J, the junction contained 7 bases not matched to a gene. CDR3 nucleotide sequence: TGTGCCAGCAGCTTAGGTGGACAGGGGGAACAAGAAGCTTTCTTT. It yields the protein CASSLGGQGEQEAFF.

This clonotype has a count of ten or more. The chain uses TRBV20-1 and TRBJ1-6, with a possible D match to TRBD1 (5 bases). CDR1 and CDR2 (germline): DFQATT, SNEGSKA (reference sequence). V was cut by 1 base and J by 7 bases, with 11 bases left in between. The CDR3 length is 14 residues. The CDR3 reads CSARGAGVNSPLHF. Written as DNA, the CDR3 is TGCAGTGCTAGAGGAGCGGGGGTGAATTCACCCCTCCACTTT.

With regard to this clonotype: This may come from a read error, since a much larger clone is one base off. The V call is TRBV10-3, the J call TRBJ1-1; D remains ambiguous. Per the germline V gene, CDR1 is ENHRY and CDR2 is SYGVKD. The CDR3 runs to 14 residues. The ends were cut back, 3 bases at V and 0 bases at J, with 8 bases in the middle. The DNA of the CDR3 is TGTGCCATCAGTGAAGAACAGATGAACACTGAAGCTTTCTTT. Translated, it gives CAISEEQMNTEAFF.

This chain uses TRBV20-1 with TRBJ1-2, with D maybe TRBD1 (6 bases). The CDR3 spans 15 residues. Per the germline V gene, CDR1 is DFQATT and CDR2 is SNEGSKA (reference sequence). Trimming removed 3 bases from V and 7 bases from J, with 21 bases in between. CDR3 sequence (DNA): TGCAGTGCTAGCACGGACAGCGGCAACGATATTGGCTACACCTTC. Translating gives CSASTDSGNDIGYTF.

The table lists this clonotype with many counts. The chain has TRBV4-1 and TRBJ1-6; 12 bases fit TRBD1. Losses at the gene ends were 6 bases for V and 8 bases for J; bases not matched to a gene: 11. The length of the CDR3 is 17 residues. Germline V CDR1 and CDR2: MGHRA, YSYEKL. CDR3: CASRLKGTGGLDSPLHF. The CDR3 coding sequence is TGCGCCAGCAGACTTAAAGGGACAGGGGGCTTAGATTCACCCCTCCACTTT.

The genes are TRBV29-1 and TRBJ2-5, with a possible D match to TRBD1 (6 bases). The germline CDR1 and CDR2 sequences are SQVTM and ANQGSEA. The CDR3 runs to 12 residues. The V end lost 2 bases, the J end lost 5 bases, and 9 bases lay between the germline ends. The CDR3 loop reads CSVEYQGETQYF. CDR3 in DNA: TGCAGCGTTGAATACCAGGGGGAGACCCAGTACTTC.

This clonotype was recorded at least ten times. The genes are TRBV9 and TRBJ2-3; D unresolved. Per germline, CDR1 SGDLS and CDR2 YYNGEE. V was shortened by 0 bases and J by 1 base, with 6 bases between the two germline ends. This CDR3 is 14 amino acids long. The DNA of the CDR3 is TGTGCCAGCAGCGTAGGGTCGGGCACAGATACGCAGTATTTT. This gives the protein CASSVGSGTDTQYF.

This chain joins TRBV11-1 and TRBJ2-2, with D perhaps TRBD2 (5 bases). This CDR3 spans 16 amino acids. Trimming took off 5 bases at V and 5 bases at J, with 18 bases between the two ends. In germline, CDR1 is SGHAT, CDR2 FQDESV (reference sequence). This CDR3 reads CASSASTSGRTGELFF. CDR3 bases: TGTGCCAGCAGCGCAAGTACGTCGGGGAGAACCGGGGAGCTGTTTTTT.